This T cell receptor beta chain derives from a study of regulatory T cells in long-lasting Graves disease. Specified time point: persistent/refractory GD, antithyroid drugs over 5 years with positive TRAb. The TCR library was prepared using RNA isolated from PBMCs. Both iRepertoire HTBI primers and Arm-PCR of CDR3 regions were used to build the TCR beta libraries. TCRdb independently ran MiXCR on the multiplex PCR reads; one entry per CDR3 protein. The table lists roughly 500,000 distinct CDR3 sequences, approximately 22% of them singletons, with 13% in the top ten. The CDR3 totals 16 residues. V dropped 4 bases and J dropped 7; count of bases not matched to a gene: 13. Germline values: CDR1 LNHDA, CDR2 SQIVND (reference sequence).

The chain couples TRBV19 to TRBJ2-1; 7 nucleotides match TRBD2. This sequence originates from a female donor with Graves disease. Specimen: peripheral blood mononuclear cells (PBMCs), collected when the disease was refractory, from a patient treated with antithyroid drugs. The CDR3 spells CASSTPDYAGGNEQFF. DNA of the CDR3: TGTGCCAGTAGTACCCCCGACTACGCCGGGGGGAATGAGCAGTTCTTC.